The 3 T cell receptor beta chains below were found in one sample sequenced in a study of low-dose radiotherapy and immunotherapy resistance in tumors. Primers targeting TRAV and TRBV primed first-strand cDNA, covering alpha and beta chains. The authors amplified TCRs for 15 to 25 PCR cycles with a constant-region primer and a V-primer adapter. TCRdb used MiXCR to reprocess the reads, holding one entry per CDR3 protein. This sample has tens of thousands of distinct CDR3 sequences, with under 10% found just once. The time point is: before trial treatment. The source was PBMCs, collected before treatment. All receptors come from a male donor with prostate cancer.

This clonotype has ten or more counts. The chain employs TRBV15 and TRBJ1-5, with a tentative D call TRBD1 (5 bases). Trimming removed 4 bases at V and 5 bases at J, with 12 bases between. This CDR3 contains 14 residues. CDR1 and CDR2 (germline): LNHNV, YYDKDF (reference sequence). The CDR3 coding sequence is TGTGCCACCAGCACTGAACGGGGCCATCAGCCCCAGCATTTT. It translates to CATSTERGHQPQHF.

At least ten counts were recorded for this clonotype. The rearrangement joins TRBV9 to TRBJ2-2; 8 nucleotides agree with TRBD2. Germline lookup yields CDR1 SGDLS and CDR2 YYNGEE. This CDR3 is 17 amino acids long. Trimming at V came to 3 bases and at J to 0 bases, leaving 7 bases not matched to a gene. The CDR3 region has the DNA TGTGCCAGCAGCGGAGGAGCGGGAGCCACGAACACCGGGGAGCTGTTTTTT. Translated: CASSGGAGATNTGELFF.

This clonotype has a count of ten or more. The chain is built from TRBV30 and TRBJ2-3, with 8 nucleotides matching TRBD2. CDR1 GTSNPN and CDR2 SVGIG come from the germline V gene (reference sequence). Trimming removed 0 bases from V and 0 bases from J; junction bases left unmatched: 11. This CDR3 has 18 amino acids. The CDR3 sequence: CAWSVRMRSGRSTDTQYF. CDR3 sequence (DNA): TGTGCCTGGAGTGTCAGGATGAGGAGCGGGAGAAGCACAGATACGCAGTATTTT.